Below are 18 T cell receptor beta chains sequenced from a single sample in a study of shared clonotypes between healthy human individuals. Only in-frame clones appear in the TCRdb table, and some are missing; sequencing was by immunoSEQ multiplex PCR. The data hold 530,000 or so clones, with almost 80% observed a single time. The sample was PBMCs. These receptors originate from a middle-aged woman in good health. Some clones in this sample may be carry-over from other donors' samples.

The chain is built from TRBV11-2 and TRBJ2-5; D is undetermined. Deletions cut 1 base from V and 1 base from J, with 7 bases between. Germline CDR1 reads SGHAT; CDR2 reads FQNNGV. This CDR3 comprises 14 residues. CDR3 protein: CASSLGAVQETQYF. CDR3 coding DNA: TGTGCCAGCAGCTTAGGGGCAGTCCAAGAGACCCAGTACTTC.

V is TRBV10-1 and J is TRBJ2-3; 9 bases agree with TRBD2. From germline, CDR1 is WNHNN and CDR2 SYGVQD (reference sequence). V lost 3 bases, J lost 5 bases, and 0 bases stayed unmatched. The CDR3 sequence is 13 residues long. CDR3 DNA sequence: TGCGCCAGCAGTGAAGCGGGAGGAGATACGCAGTATTTT. It translates to CASSEAGGDTQYF.

This clone was counted once. CDR3 DNA: TGTGCCAGCACCTCCCCTGGGACTAGCGGGAGAGCCGGGGAGCTGTTTTTT. Translating gives CASTSPGTSGRAGELFF. The rearrangement uses TRBV28 and TRBJ2-2, with 14 bases matching TRBD2. In germline, CDR1 is MDHEN, CDR2 SYDVKM. The V segment lost 7 bases and the J segment 6 bases; nucleotides outside the gene matches: 10. The CDR3 is made up of 17 amino acids.

This clone was seen only once. The chain joins TRBV11-3 to TRBJ2-5; D is undetermined. Trimming removed 1 base at V and 8 bases at J, with 11 bases between. Germline V gene data show CDR1 as SGHNT and CDR2 as YENEEA. CDR3 length equals 13 residues. For the CDR3, the DNA is TGTGCCAGCAGCTTAGGCAGATCTGGTACCCAGTACTTC. The encoded protein is CASSLGRSGTQYF.

This chain uses TRBV7-2 with TRBJ1-2; a weak D match, TRBD1 (6 bases). CDR3 size: 16 residues. Germline loops: CDR1 SGHTA, CDR2 FQGNSA. The V gene lost 1 base and the J gene lost 4 bases, with 16 bases spanning the gap. CDR3 DNA: TGTGCCAGCAGCTTAGTCCCCGGGGGGCGCGCCTATGGCTACACCTTC. Its translation: CASSLVPGGRAYGYTF.

CDR3 in amino acids: CGSRWAGGAGGQFF. Here the CDR3 DNA reads TGTGGCTCCAGGTGGGCGGGAGGGGCCGGTGGGCAGTTCTTC. This chain links TRBV2 with TRBJ2-1; 9 bases are shared with TRBD2. Germline V gene lookup returns CDR1 SNHLY and CDR2 FYNNEI. The length of the CDR3 is 14 residues.

The table lists this clone with a few counts. One end of the junction does not line up with germline, which may come from a read error. This chain joins TRBV7-7 and TRBJ2-5; D gene ambiguous. Germline loops: CDR1 SSHAT, CDR2 FNYEAQ (reference sequence). CDR3 length equals 14 residues. CDR3 DNA: TGTGCTAGCAGCTTAGCTGGGTACCAAGAGACCCAGTACTTC. Its protein is CASSLAGYQETQYF.

The chain recombines TRBV30 with TRBJ2-1; perhaps D is TRBD1 or TRBD2 (5 bases each). Trimming cost V 5 bases and J 10 bases, with 12 bases left between them. Germline loops: CDR1 GTSNPN, CDR2 SVGIG (reference sequence). The CDR3 contains 11 residues. The CDR3 reads CAWGAWGEQFF. CDR3 in DNA: TGTGCCTGGGGGGCATGGGGGGAGCAGTTCTTC. The full variable domain, rest sourced from reference TRBV30 and TRBJ2-1, is SQTIHQWPATLVQPVGSPLSLECTVEGTSNPNLYWYRQAAGRGLQLLFYSVGIGQISSEVPQNLSASRPQDRQFILSSKKLLLSDSGFYLCAWGAWGEQFFGPGTRLTVL.

This rearrangement joins TRBV6-6 to TRBJ2-7; D unclear. The length of the CDR3 is 12 residues. V dropped 4 bases and J dropped 7 bases, with 11 bases sitting between them. Germline V CDR1 and CDR2: MNHNY, SVGAGI (reference sequence). In nucleotides, the CDR3 is TGTGCCAGCAGTTTAACCCTGGGGGAGCAGTACTTC. It translates to CASSLTLGEQYF.

The chain carries TRBV5-1 and TRBJ2-7, with 10 bases matching TRBD1. The V gene end was trimmed by 4 bases and the J gene end by 5 bases; junction bases not matched to a gene: 9. The CDR3 extends over 15 amino acids. Germline V gene data show CDR1 as SGHRS and CDR2 as YFSETQ. CDR3: CASSPQGQGSHEQYF. CDR3 bases: TGCGCCAGCAGCCCCCAGGGACAGGGGTCCCACGAGCAGTACTTC.

The rearrangement links TRBV20-1 to TRBJ1-1, with D hard to call. The CDR3 is 10 residues long. Per the germline V gene, CDR1 is DFQATT and CDR2 is SNEGSKA (reference sequence). In DNA, the CDR3 is TGCAGGATAATAGGCGCTGAAGCTTTCTTT. Encoded protein: CRIIGAEAFF.

The chain links TRBV5-1 to TRBJ1-5; D call uncertain. The CDR3 sequence is 14 residues long. V lost 4 bases and J 4 bases, leaving 12 bases between the germline ends. Germline CDR1 reads SGHRS; CDR2 reads YFSETQ. This CDR3 is CASSPSGGNQPQHF. CDR3 nucleotide sequence: TGCGCCAGCAGCCCGTCGGGCGGAAATCAGCCCCAGCATTTT.

Only one count was recorded for this clone. The rearrangement joins TRBV19 to TRBJ2-7; a weak D match, TRBD1 (6 bases). The CDR3 totals 15 residues. The V end was cut by 5 bases, the J end by 0 bases, with 14 bases between. Germline lookup yields CDR1 LNHDA and CDR2 SQIVND (reference sequence). CDR3 nucleotide sequence: TGTGCCAGTAGTCAGGGGACACCCTCCTCCTACGAGCAGTACTTC. Amino acids: CASSQGTPSSYEQYF.

The gene calls are TRBV10-2 and TRBJ2-3, with D possibly TRBD1 on 5 matching bases. CDR3 length equals 15 residues. Germline values: CDR1 WSHSY, CDR2 SAAADI. The ends were cut back, 4 bases at V and 4 bases at J, with 15 bases in the middle. The CDR3: CASSVGAASSDTQYF. The DNA for the CDR3 is TGCGCCAGCAGTGTTGGGGCCGCATCCTCAGATACGCAGTATTTT.

As regards this clone: This may stem from a read error, because a much larger clone lies one nucleotide away. J is TRBJ1-5 and V is TRBV5-8, with D unresolved. The CDR3 consists of 12 residues. Germline lookup yields CDR1 SGHTS and CDR2 YDEGEE. Trimming took 0 bases from V and 5 from J, leaving 3 bases between them. The CDR3 is CASSLVDQPQHF. The CDR3 coding sequence is TGTGCCAGCAGCTTGGTCGATCAGCCCCAGCATTTT.

This clone is categorized as hyperexpanded. The sample holds other DNA sequences that translate to the same CDR3. This chain links TRBV7-9 with TRBJ2-1; D is unclear. The CDR3 runs to 15 residues. The V end lost 1 base, the J end lost 2 bases, and 9 bases lay between the germline ends. Germline CDR1 is SEHNR and CDR2 is FQNEAQ (reference sequence). DNA of the CDR3: TGTGCCAGCAGCTTAGTTCCAGAGGCCTACAATGAGCAGTTCTTC. Translation gives CASSLVPEAYNEQFF.

The chain carries TRBV11-2 and TRBJ2-2; 8 bases line up with TRBD1. J lost 1 base, V lost 6 bases, and 10 bases had no gene match. This CDR3 is built from 17 residues. The V gene's germline CDR1 is SGHAT and CDR2 FQNNGV. The CDR3 bases are TGTGCCAGCAGAAGATATAGGACAGGGAAGAACACCGGGGAGCTGTTTTTT. As protein: CASRRYRTGKNTGELFF. Together with reference TRBV11-2 and TRBJ2-2, the CDR3 gives the full variable domain: EAGVAQSPRYKIIEKRQSVAFWCNPISGHATLYWYQQILGQGPKLLIQFQNNGVVDDSQLPKDRFSAERLKGVDSTLKIQPAKLEDSAVYLCASRRYRTGKNTGELFFGEGSRLTVL.

The chain recombines TRBV2 with TRBJ1-1; D unresolved. The germline gives CDR1 SNHLY, CDR2 FYNNEI. This CDR3 region has 13 residues. Deletions cut 8 bases from V and 3 bases from J, with 13 bases between. The chain's CDR3 is CASRFQRDTEAFF. The CDR3 nucleotides are TGTGCCAGCCGGTTCCAGAGGGACACTGAAGCTTTCTTT.